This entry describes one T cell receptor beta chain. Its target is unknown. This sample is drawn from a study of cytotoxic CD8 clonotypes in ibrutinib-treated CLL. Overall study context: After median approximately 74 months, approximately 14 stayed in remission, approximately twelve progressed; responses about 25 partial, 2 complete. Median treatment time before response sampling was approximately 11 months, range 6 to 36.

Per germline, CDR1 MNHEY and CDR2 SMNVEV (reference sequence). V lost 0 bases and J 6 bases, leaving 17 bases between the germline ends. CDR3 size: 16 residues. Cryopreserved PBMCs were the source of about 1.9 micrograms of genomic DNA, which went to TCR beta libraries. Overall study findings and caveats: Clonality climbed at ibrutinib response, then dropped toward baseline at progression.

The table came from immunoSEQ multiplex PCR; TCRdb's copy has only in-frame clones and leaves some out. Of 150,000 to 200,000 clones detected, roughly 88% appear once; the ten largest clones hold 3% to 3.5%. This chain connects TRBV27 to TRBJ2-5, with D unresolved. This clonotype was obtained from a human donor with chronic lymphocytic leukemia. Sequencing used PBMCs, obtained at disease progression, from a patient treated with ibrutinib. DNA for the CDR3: TGTGCCAGCAGTTTATCCGCGGCCGGAGTGTCGCAGACCCAGTACTTC. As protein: CASSLSAAGVSQTQYF.